This T cell receptor beta chain came from a study of OX40 agonist ivuxolimab in advanced cancers. Study-level information: Age averaged around 58 years (range about 20 to 80), and around 78% were male. Study-wide results and limits: Researchers did not establish what antigens the expanded peripheral T cells target. On average, a greater number of expanded clones characterised CD8+ T cells relative to CD4+.

Concerning this clone itself: Its antigen is not known.

Data came from immunoSEQ multiplex PCR; TCRdb stores just in-frame clones and leaves some out. Of roughly 130,000 clones listed, just over 90% are singletons. In germline, CDR1 is MNHEY, CDR2 SVGAGI. V dropped 6 bases and J dropped 7; count of bases not matched to a gene: 13. There are 15 residues in the CDR3. The sample consisted of CD4+ or CD8+ T cells sorted from blood, taken in a trial of the OX40 agonist ivuxolimab. The TCR was taken from an adult with an advanced solid tumor such as melanoma, head and neck, liver or kidney cancer. V gene TRBV6-5 combines with J gene TRBJ2-7, with 9 bases that match TRBD1. The chain's CDR3 is CASSTPGQGKGEQYF. The CDR3 DNA reads TGTGCCAGCAGCACTCCGGGACAGGGAAAGGGTGAGCAGTACTTC.